This record covers a single T cell receptor (beta chain). Its antigen is unknown. These data are taken from a study of T-cell memory formation after mild COVID-19. Whole-study results and caveats: Second-wave clones peaking on day 37 lacked confirmed SARS-CoV-2 specificity. Some responding clones appeared in pre-infection memory, suggesting cross-reactive memory joined. The main location of contracting CD4+ clones was CM and EM, and that of contracting CD8+ clones was EMRA.

CDR3 length equals 16 residues. V lost 3 bases to trimming and J lost 4 bases, with 19 bases between them. Per the germline V gene, CDR1 is KGHSH and CDR2 is LQKENI. Constant-segment primers were used for 5'RACE, and the resulting TCR alpha and TCR beta cDNA libraries carried sample barcodes and UMIs. In TCRdb, the 5' RACE reads were re-called with MiXCR into one record per CDR3 protein. This table has hundreds of thousands of distinct CDR3 sequences, over 15% appearing once. This receptor was identified in an adult woman who had mild COVID-19 (a few samples of this study predate the infection). Cell type and time point are not known. Sequencing was done on a sample of PBMCs or a T cell subset sorted from them (not recorded which). The genes are TRBV18 and TRBJ2-7; weak D call: TRBD2 (5 bases). In nucleotides, the CDR3 is TGTGCCAGCTCACCGATGGAGGCACCGTCTGCGTACGAGCAGTACTTC. Amino acids: CASSPMEAPSAYEQYF.